Listed below are T cell receptor beta chains from one sample, sequenced in a study of cytomegalovirus exposure and HLA in healthy donors. Here immunoSEQ multiplex PCR was the method, and the copy in TCRdb shows in-frame clones only, minus some. This repertoire shows 180,000 or so clones, 75% to 85% found once; its top ten account for roughly 3.5%. The sequenced sample was PBMCs. These receptors were taken from a woman in her fifties or sixties in good health and CMV-seropositive. Both conserved end residues are part of each CDR3. Fields, in order: J gene, V gene, D gene, clone size, CDR3 protein, CDR3 DNA. The D gene is left open where the match is weak. The listing skips clone size in some rows; elsewhere it reads once, few, many or a size class.

TRBJ2-7 | TRBV29-1 | . | . | CSVGATDRQHEQYF | TGCAGCGTTGGAGCAACAGACCGTCAACACGAGCAGTACTTC
TRBJ1-5 | TRBV30 | . | . | CAWSVQGDQPQHF | TGTGCCTGGAGCGTACAGGGCGATCAGCCCCAGCATTTT
TRBJ1-6 | TRBV28 | . | few | CASSLSDSPLHF | TGTGCCAGCAGTTTATCGGATTCACCCCTCCACTTT
TRBJ1-6 | TRBV6-1 | . | . | CASSEEPTGYSPLHF | TGTGCCAGCAGTGAGGAGCCGACAGGTTATTCACCCCTCCACTTT
TRBJ2-2 | TRBV6-1 | TRBD1 | . | CASTSRTGRTGELFF | TGTGCCAGCACCTCCCGGACAGGGAGGACCGGGGAGCTGTTTTTT
TRBJ1-6 | TRBV15 | TRBD1 | . | CATSRDRGTGNSPLHF | TGTGCCACCAGCAGAGATCGTGGGACAGGGAATTCACCCCTCCACTTT
TRBJ2-7 | TRBV4-1 | . | . | CASSQPRQSYEQYF | TGCGCCAGCAGCCAACCCCGACAGTCCTACGAGCAGTACTTC
TRBJ1-1 | TRBV18 | . | . | CASSPPAPNTEAFF | TGTGCCAGCTCACCACCGGCCCCGAACACTGAAGCTTTCTTT
TRBJ2-5 | TRBV6-1 | TRBD2 | . | CASSVSGTSLQTQYF | TGTGCCAGCAGTGTTTCCGGGACTAGCCTGCAGACCCAGTACTTC
TRBJ2-7 | TRBV7-2 | . | once | CASSLSPQGYEQYF | TGTGCCAGCAGCTTATCCCCCCAGGGGTACGAGCAGTACTTC
TRBJ2-2 | TRBV5-4 | TRBD1 | . | CASSLGTGFAGELFF | TGTGCCAGCAGCTTGGGGACAGGGTTCGCCGGGGAGCTGTTTTTT
TRBJ2-2 | TRBV28 | TRBD2 | . | CASLMGWAGAGELFF | TGTGCCAGCCTGATGGGGTGGGCGGGAGCCGGGGAGCTGTTTTTT
TRBJ2-7 | TRBV5-6 | TRBD2 | . | CASSQPPGGYEQYF | TGTGCCAGCAGCCAACCCCCGGGAGGTTACGAGCAGTACTTC
TRBJ2-3 | TRBV13 | . | once | CASSLVSAGVDTQYF | TGTGCCAGCAGCTTAGTGTCTGCCGGAGTAGATACGCAGTATTTT
TRBJ1-1 | TRBV6-1 | . | once | CASSPGGKAFF | TGTGCCAGCAGTCCGGGAGGGAAAGCTTTCTTT
TRBJ1-1 | TRBV5-4 | . | . | CASSLYSLKNTEAFF | TGTGCCAGCAGCTTGTACAGTCTTAAGAACACTGAAGCTTTCTTT
TRBJ2-3 | TRBV5-1 | TRBD1 | . | CASRRQPGTGSDTQYF | TGCGCCAGCAGGCGACAACCCGGGACAGGGTCGGATACGCAGTATTTT
TRBJ2-7 | TRBV20-1 | . | . | CSARLYEQYF | TGCAGTGCTCGACTATACGAGCAGTACTTC
TRBJ1-4 | TRBV7-2 | . | . | CASSLVGGQHRGVFF | TGTGCCAGCAGCTTAGTTGGTGGTCAGCACCGGGGGGTGTTTTTT
TRBJ2-6 | TRBV9 | TRBD1 | . | CASSVGDRYSGANGLTF | TGTGCCAGCAGCGTTGGGGACAGATACTCTGGGGCCAACGGCCTGACTTTC
TRBJ2-5 | TRBV6-1 | . | . | CASSEPGQSQETQYF | TGTGCCAGCAGTGAGCCGGGACAATCCCAAGAGACCCAGTACTTC
TRBJ2-5 | TRBV4-2 | TRBD2 | . | CASSQGSWGGGNQETQYF | TGTGCCAGCAGCCAAGGTTCTTGGGGCGGGGGGAACCAAGAGACCCAGTACTTC
TRBJ1-2 | TRBV29-1 | . | few | CSGAEGNYGYTF | TGCAGCGGCGCAGAGGGAAACTATGGCTACACCTTC
TRBJ1-5 | TRBV6-1 | . | . | CASSEPGISNQPQHF | TGTGCCAGCAGTGAACCAGGGATTAGCAATCAGCCCCAGCATTTT
TRBJ1-2 | TRBV5-1 | TRBD1 | once | CASSLVGGDYGYTF | TGCGCCAGCAGCTTGGTAGGGGGCGATTATGGCTACACCTTC
TRBJ1-2 | TRBV6-1 | . | . | CASSEAAGYGYTF | TGTGCCAGCAGTGAAGCAGCGGGGTATGGCTACACCTTC
TRBJ1-3 | TRBV7-3 | . | . | CASSLNRGDTIYF | TGTGCCAGCAGCTTAAACCGGGGGGACACCATATATTTT
TRBJ2-1 | TRBV7-3 | TRBD2 | once | CASSFTTSGYNEQFF | TGTGCCAGCAGCTTTACGACTAGCGGCTACAATGAGCAGTTCTTC
TRBJ2-1 | TRBV11-2 | TRBD2 | . | CASSQGLISYNEQFF | TGTGCCAGCAGCCAGGGACTAATCTCCTACAATGAGCAGTTCTTC
TRBJ2-7 | TRBV7-9 | . | . | CASSPLTGHEQYF | TGTGCCAGCAGCCCACTGACAGGACACGAGCAGTACTTC
TRBJ2-1 | TRBV7-2 | . | . | CASSPFDEQFF | TGTGCCAGCAGCCCCTTCGATGAGCAGTTCTTC
TRBJ1-5 | TRBV18 | TRBD1 | . | CASSPSGQDNQPQHF | TGTGCCAGCTCACCGTCGGGACAGGACAATCAGCCCCAGCATTTT
TRBJ2-1 | TRBV29-1 | . | . | CSVGPPKRTNLDEQFF | TGCAGCGTTGGGCCTCCCAAAAGGACTAACTTGGATGAGCAGTTCTTC
TRBJ2-1 | TRBV5-1 | TRBD2 | . | CASSSGLAGYNEQFF | TGCGCCAGCAGCTCAGGACTAGCAGGCTACAATGAGCAGTTCTTC
TRBJ1-2 | TRBV28 | TRBD1 | . | CASSSPSGGDRYGYTF | TGTGCCAGCAGTTCCCCCTCAGGGGGCGATCGCTATGGCTACACCTTC
TRBJ1-3 | TRBV6-5 | TRBD1 | few | CASSLQGAGNTIYF | TGTGCCAGCAGCCTACAGGGGGCTGGAAACACCATATATTTT
TRBJ2-5 | TRBV5-1 | . | . | CASSFQGSQETQYF | TGCGCCAGCAGCTTCCAGGGATCCCAAGAGACCCAGTACTTC
TRBJ2-7 | TRBV7-9 | TRBD1 | few | CASSSTGTDLEQYF | TGTGCCAGCAGCTCAACCGGGACAGACCTCGAGCAGTACTTC
TRBJ2-3 | TRBV4-2 | TRBD2 | . | CASSKRVAGGTDTQYF | TGTGCCAGCAGCAAGCGAGTAGCGGGGGGCACAGATACGCAGTATTTT
TRBJ2-3 | TRBV5-1 | . | . | CASSLEAGRTDTQYF | TGCGCCAGCAGCTTGGAGGCAGGGCGCACAGATACGCAGTATTTT
TRBJ1-4 | TRBV5-1 | TRBD1 | . | CASSRDRGYEKLFF | TGCGCCAGCAGTCGAGACAGGGGCTATGAAAAACTGTTTTTT